The sequence of this T cell receptor beta chain was determined in a study of shared clonotypes between healthy human individuals. TCRdb's copy holds only in-frame clones and misses some; the assay was immunoSEQ multiplex PCR. The sample records around 700,000 clones, 92% being singletons. The sample holds one count of this clone. The germline V gene has CDR1 MDHEN and CDR2 SYDVKM. There are 17 residues in the CDR3. Trimming stripped 4 bases from V and 3 bases from J, with 22 bases between. The naive CD8 population came from CD45RO-negative cells selected for CCR7, without terminally differentiated effector memory CD45RA+ cells.

The chain combines TRBV28 with TRBJ2-7; D possibly corresponds to TRBD1 (6 bases). The sequenced material came from naive CD8+ T cells sorted from blood. This receptor was identified in a man younger than 45 in good health. The CDR3 is CASSSDSEIGVGYEQYF. The CDR3 DNA reads TGTGCCAGCAGTTCGGACAGTGAAATAGGTGTAGGCTACGAGCAGTACTTC. Full variable domain (outside the CDR3, taken from reference TRBV28 and TRBJ2-7): DVKVTQSSRYLVKRTGEKVFLECVQDMDHENMFWYRQDPGLGLRLIYFSYDVKMKEKGDIPEGYSVSREKKERFSLILESASTNQTSMYLCASSSDSEIGVGYEQYFGPGTRLTVT.